The source of this T cell receptor (beta chain) is a study of blood T cell repertoires in COVID-19 (dated by TCRdb to 2018 to 2021). For context, the study as a whole: Samples covering the acute and convalescent phases of COVID-19 were provided by collaborators in the United States, Italy and Spain. The prospective study material was composed of cDNA or gDNA derived from T cells, B-cell-depleted T cells, or PBMCs. Where available, HLA class I and class II types were taken from metadata supplied by the sample provider and were not determined by assay-based typing. Nearly every sample came with metadata listing a de-identified subject ID, COVID-19 status, age in years and sex. The samples were drawn from two sources: the first 160 participants of the ongoing ImmuneRACE study, and 1,000 to 1,500 subjects contributed by 6 global collaborators. A freely available public database, intended as a resource for researchers studying the immune response to SARS-CoV-2, is where the repertoires were released. The dataset comprised deeply sampled blood TCRbeta repertoires from subjects exposed to, actively infected with, or recovered from COVID-19.

TCRbeta CDR3 regions were amplified from genomic DNA using the immunoSEQ Assay, a bias-controlled multiplex PCR. Under the source paper's analysis protocol: Within the assay, amplification of reference gene primers was used to estimate how many nucleated cells each sample contained. To quantify the absolute abundance of each unique TCRbeta CDR3 rearrangement, sequence reads were collapsed and filtered. For each sample, productive Simpson clonality was calculated as the square root of Simpson's diversity index over productive rearrangements. TCRdb provides this immuneACCESS table in a form limited to in-frame rearrangements. Some clones are lacking; in checked studies, under half of them reflect an unresolved V gene, and why the rest are absent is not known. Clone size and V and J calls were adopted from that table, with D and trimming inferred from the DNA. Recorded for this sample are approximately 240,000 clones; around 82% of them occurred a single time. The ten biggest clones cover under 5.5% of the sample.

This clone was seen only once. No antigen is known for it. Within one base of it there is no much larger clone, and no base qualities were kept. The collaborating institutions used their own protocols to collect whole blood in K2EDTA tubes. Collaborator samples were shipped for TCRbeta analysis as frozen whole blood, isolated PBMCs, or DNA extracted from either sample type. From the germline V gene, CDR1 is MDHEN and CDR2 is SYDVKM. Trimming removed 5 bases from V and 3 bases from J; the gene matches leave 9 bases unexplained. Reading from cysteine to phenylalanine, the CDR3 counts 15 amino acids. Of all the DNA, just the CDR3 is kept, 45 bases in frame from base 1. The study at large found these results: How much clinical and demographic metadata was included differed by source and by participant, and the metadata was provided uncurated.

Material for sequencing was peripheral blood. The chain uses TRBV28 and TRBJ2-7; 8 junctional bases match TRBD1. This TCR came from a woman at least 80 years old with active or convalescent COVID-19. The CDR3 sequence is CASSIHGGTGYEQYF. The DNA sequence is TGTGCCAGCAGTATCCATGGGGGGACAGGCTACGAGCAGTACTTC. With the rest looked up from the reference TRBV28 and TRBJ2-7 genes rather than sequenced, the full variable domain is DVKVTQSSRYLVKRTGEKVFLECVQDMDHENMFWYRQDPGLGLRLIYFSYDVKMKEKGDIPEGYSVSREKKERFSLILESASTNQTSMYLCASSIHGGTGYEQYFGPGTRLTVT.